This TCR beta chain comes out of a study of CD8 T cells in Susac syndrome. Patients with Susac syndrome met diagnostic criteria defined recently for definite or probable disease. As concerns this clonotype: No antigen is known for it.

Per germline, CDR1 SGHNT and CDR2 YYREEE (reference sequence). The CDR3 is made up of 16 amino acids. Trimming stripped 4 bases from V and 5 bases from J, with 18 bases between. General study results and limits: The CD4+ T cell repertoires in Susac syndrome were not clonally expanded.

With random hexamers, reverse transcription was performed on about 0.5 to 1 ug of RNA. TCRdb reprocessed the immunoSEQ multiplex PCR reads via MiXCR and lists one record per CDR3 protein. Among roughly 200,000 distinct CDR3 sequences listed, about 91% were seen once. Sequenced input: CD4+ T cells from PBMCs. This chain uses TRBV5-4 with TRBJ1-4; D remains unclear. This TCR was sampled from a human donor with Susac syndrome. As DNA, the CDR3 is TGTGCCAGCAGCGCGGCCTCCGGGGAACAAAATGAAAAACTGTTTTTT. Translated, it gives CASSAASGEQNEKLFF.